The source of this T cell receptor beta chain is a study of shared clonotypes between healthy human individuals (dated by TCRdb to 2018 to 2021). Notes on the research overall: The cohort included a few men and a couple of women between 18 and 49 years of age. For each donor, CD4 naive and CD4 memory were each given three plates, CD8 naive was given two plates, and CD8 memory was given one plate. To estimate repertoire size and how much clonotype sharing occurs between individuals, the study deeply sequenced the blood TCR repertoires of roughly 5 healthy adults. To increase sequencing depth and limit assay-specific biases, TCR repertoire library preparation and sequencing were carried out by different laboratories using diverse techniques. Between about 0.8 and 8.9 billion PBMCs per donor were obtained by leukapheresis. Findings and caveats that apply to the study as a whole: Pairwise subsampling led to the expectation that sequencing depth would affect the degree of clonotype sharing among donors. Across several donors, approximately 4.6% of naive CD4, 3.5% of naive CD8, approximately 2.5% of memory CD4, and approximately 0.4% of memory CD8 clonotypes were shared. Naive subsets generally had larger estimated clonotype richness than memory subsets. Higher generation probabilities were observed for clonotypes shared by all four sorted-subset donors than for non-shared clonotypes. Even with the large sequencing depth, rarefaction of the sorted-subset datasets indicated that sequencing was incomplete. Only blood was sampled, and tissue TCR repertoires likely differ from those in blood. Because the study included only a small number of donors, the genetic and exposure-history diversity represented was limited.

Using the deep immunoSEQ assay, multiplex PCR amplified TCR CDR3 regions from genomic DNA. Extracted genomic DNA from each cell subset was spread evenly across all wells of several immunoSEQ 96-well plates, with each plate serving as a replicate. For sorted subsets, 200 to 250 ng of genomic DNA, equivalent to some 30,000 T cell genomes, went into each replicate PCR. Purified libraries were measured with a Qubit 3.0 fluorometer, size-checked on a Bioanalyzer 2100, and measured again with the KAPA Library Quantification kit. Each immunoSEQ 96-well plate was sequenced on its own single-read 150-cycle Illumina NextSeq 550 flow cell. As for the original processing: The immunoSEQ output contained only junctional sequences without quality scores, so filtering could not match that applied to full-length reads. Sequences were annotated with PyIR, a Python wrapper for IgBLAST v1.9, using IMGT germline references to assign V/J genes and CDR3. Reads were removed for weak V/J assignments (E-value above 1e-6), missing CDR3, stop codons, out-of-frame junctions, or ambiguous translated residues. A V3J clonotype was defined by an identical inferred V gene, J gene, and CDR3 amino acid sequence. To compute the percentage overlap between repertoires, the number of shared unique clonotypes was divided by the size of the smaller repertoire. Three approaches were used to assess repertoire richness: RTK rarefaction, the Chao1 estimator, and Recon v2.1 estimates of unobserved clonotypes. For all TCRbeta clonotypes obtained by the gDNA method from four donors, generation probabilities were computed with OLGA. Sourced from immuneACCESS, this table was stored by TCRdb with only in-frame sequences that have V and J called. A share of the clones is absent; for the studies checked, an unresolved V gene accounts for under half, and the remainder has no known explanation. V, J and clone size reflect that table, while D and trimming were determined from the DNA. This sample holds about 2.1 million clones; about 92% were observed only once. The ten largest clones represent around 1.7% of the sample.

Based on the germline V gene (reference sequence), the CDR1 and CDR2 sequences are LNHDA and SQIVND. There are 13 amino acids in the CDR3, from cysteine to phenylalanine inclusive. The kept DNA is CDR3 alone, 39 bases in frame from the first base. Details on this clone: The specificity of this receptor is unknown. Compared with germline, one end of the junction differs, possibly owing to a read error.

For the CD8 naive samples, CD45RO-negative cells were positively selected for CCR7, yielding a CD45RA+CCR7+ population from which TemRA cells were excluded. The donors were healthy, HIV-negative adults who had no recently reported acute infections or vaccinations. Every donor was a Caucasian adult residing in Nashville, Tennessee, USA. Blood was obtained by leukapheresis, after which PBMCs were separated by Ficoll-Histopaque density gradient centrifugation and cryopreserved in liquid nitrogen vapor phase. Purity and quantity of every magnetically sorted T cell population were checked by analytical flow cytometry. Genomic DNA was isolated from each sorted fraction and quantified by UV absorbance on a Nanodrop 2000c.

Recombination joined TRBV19 with TRBJ1-4; TRBD1 matches 10 bases in the middle. The sequenced sample was naive CD8+ T cells from PBMCs. In the paper's terms, the cell subset or site label means: CD45RA+CCR7+. This clonotype was obtained from a man between 18 and 29 years old in good health. Some clones in this sample may be carry-over from other donors' samples. Here is the DNA: TGTGCCCGTAGTAGGACAGGGGGTGAAAAACTGTTTTTT. This is translated as CARSRTGGEKLFF.